Below, 23 T cell receptor beta chains from the same sample are listed, as sequenced in a study of cytomegalovirus exposure and HLA in healthy donors. Both 60 Vbeta primers and 13 Jbeta primers went into the PCR. Some clones are missing from TCRdb's copy, which holds only in-frame ones; the method was immunoSEQ multiplex PCR. The data show some 140,000 clones, over 60% seen once. Sequences were obtained from PBMCs. These receptors all stem from a woman aged 40 to 50 in good health and CMV-seronegative.

The J gene is TRBJ2-1, the V gene TRBV11-3; 7 nucleotides match TRBD2. This CDR3 contains 17 residues. Looked up from germline, CDR1 is SGHNT and CDR2 is YENEEA. After removal of 0 bases from V and 1 base from J, the junction contained 6 bases not matched to a gene. CDR3 nucleotides: TGTGCCAGCAGCTTAGAAGCGGGGAGCGGGTCCTACAATGAGCAGTTCTTC. It yields the protein CASSLEAGSGSYNEQFF. The full variable domain, in which reference TRBV11-3 and TRBJ2-1 provide the parts outside the CDR3, is EAGVVQSPRYKIIEKKQPVAFWCNPISGHNTLYWYLQNLGQGPELLIRYENEEAVDDSQLPKDRFSAERLKGVDSTLKIQPAELGDSAVYLCASSLEAGSGSYNEQFFGPGTRLTVL.

This chain uses TRBV7-8 with TRBJ1-1; TRBD1 might be the D (6 bases). The CDR3 is made up of 16 amino acids. CDR1 and CDR2 (germline): SGHVS, FQNEAQ. The V end lost 3 bases, the J end lost 1 base, and 15 bases lay between the germline ends. CDR3 nucleotide sequence: TGTGCCAGCAGCTTGGGGCTCGGGACACCGAACACTGAAGCTTTCTTT. Its translation is CASSLGLGTPNTEAFF.

V is TRBV6-5 and J is TRBJ1-2; D gene unclear. This CDR3 region has 15 residues. The V gene lost 6 bases and the J gene lost 2 bases, with 16 bases spanning the gap. The germline CDR1 and CDR2 sequences are MNHEY and SVGAGI. The CDR3 sequence is CASRNGGPRNYGYTF. The DNA of the CDR3 is TGTGCCAGCAGAAACGGCGGCCCCCGGAACTATGGCTACACCTTC.

The rearrangement joins TRBV6-5 to TRBJ2-7; TRBD2 aligns across 9 bases. The length of the CDR3 is 15 residues. Germline trimming cut 6 bases from V and 5 bases from J; bases unmatched to any gene: 11. From germline, CDR1 is MNHEY and CDR2 SVGAGI. CDR3 in amino acids: CASSQWREGLDEQYF. In DNA, the CDR3 is TGTGCCAGCAGCCAGTGGCGGGAGGGCTTGGACGAGCAGTACTTC.

This chain links TRBV6-6 with TRBJ1-1, with D possibly TRBD1 on 5 matching bases. The CDR3 length is 13 residues. Per the germline V gene, CDR1 is MNHNY and CDR2 is SVGAGI (reference sequence). Trimming shortened V by 6 bases and J by 0 bases, and 8 bases separated the two germline ends. CDR3 protein: CASSRVMNTEAFF. CDR3 sequence (DNA): TGTGCCAGCAGCAGGGTCATGAACACTGAAGCTTTCTTT.

The V and J genes are TRBV5-1 and TRBJ1-3; 7 bases are shared with TRBD1. The junction had 7 bases not matched to a gene; V was cut back by 4 bases and J by 0 bases. The CDR3 extends over 16 amino acids. Germline CDR1 SGHRS, CDR2 YFSETQ. CDR3: CASSRADRDSGNTIYF. DNA of the CDR3: TGCGCCAGCAGCCGGGCCGACAGGGACTCTGGAAACACCATATATTTT.

This CDR3 is CASKKDTYNSPLHF. CDR3 in DNA: TGTGCCAGCAAGAAAGACACCTATAATTCACCCCTCCACTTT. V gene TRBV6-4 combines with J gene TRBJ1-6, with D unclear. CDR3 length: 14 residues. V was cut by 7 bases and J by 2 bases, with 9 bases left in between. Per the germline V gene, CDR1 is MRHNA and CDR2 is SNTAGT.

V and J are TRBV5-6 and TRBJ1-2; 8 bases are a match to TRBD1. Per germline, CDR1 SGHDT and CDR2 YYEEEE. V gave up 3 bases and J gave up 7 bases; unmatched junction bases: 5. This CDR3 comprises 13 residues. The CDR3 region is CASSWHRGGGYTF. The CDR3 coding sequence is TGTGCCAGCAGCTGGCACAGGGGGGGTGGCTACACCTTC.

The chain links TRBV4-2 to TRBJ2-5, with D uncertain. The V and J ends lost 1 base and 2 bases respectively, with 5 bases between them. Germline V gene data show CDR1 as LGHNA and CDR2 as YNFKEQ. The CDR3 covers 13 residues. CDR3 sequence (DNA): TGTGCCAGCAGCCAAGGAGAACAAGAGACCCAGTACTTC. This sequence encodes CASSQGEQETQYF.

This clone appeared a single time. This chain joins TRBV6-5 and TRBJ2-2, with TRBD2 identical over 8 bases. J gave up 6 bases and V 4 bases, and 7 bases lay outside the gene matches. In germline, CDR1 is MNHEY, CDR2 SVGAGI. CDR3 length: 15 residues. CDR3 bases: TGTGCCAGCAGTTTTAGCGGGGCCGCAGCCGGGGAGCTGTTTTTT. Encoded protein: CASSFSGAAAGELFF.

The count of this clone is one. This rearrangement joins TRBV11-2 to TRBJ2-1; 8 positions agree with TRBD2. This CDR3 comprises 14 residues. The germline V gene has CDR1 SGHAT and CDR2 FQNNGV. V lost 5 bases, J lost 7 bases, and 7 bases stayed unmatched. The CDR3 loop reads CASSLSGGGNEQFF. Written as DNA, the CDR3 is TGTGCCAGCAGCCTAAGCGGGGGTGGGAATGAGCAGTTCTTC.

This chain connects TRBV20-1 to TRBJ2-2; unclear D gene. Trimming removed 4 bases from V and 2 bases from J, with 2 bases in between. Germline V gives CDR1 DFQATT, CDR2 SNEGSKA (reference sequence). The CDR3 is 11 amino acids. CDR3: CSATNTGELFF. CDR3 coding DNA: TGCAGTGCTACTAACACCGGGGAGCTGTTTTTT.

Note on this clone: Different DNA sequences within this sample yield the same CDR3. The chain has TRBV29-1 and TRBJ2-1; 8 positions agree with TRBD2. The germline V gene has CDR1 SQVTM and CDR2 ANQGSEA. Unmatched junction bases numbered 4, after V lost 6 bases and J lost 3 bases. The CDR3 length is 13 residues. CDR3 nucleotide sequence: TGCAGCGTCGCGGGGGGACGCTACAATGAGCAGTTCTTC. As protein: CSVAGGRYNEQFF.

CDR3 amino acids: CASSRGTQSNYGYTF. For the CDR3, the DNA is TGTGCCAGCAGCCGTGGGACACAATCTAACTATGGCTACACCTTC. This chain links TRBV11-2 with TRBJ1-2, with D possibly TRBD1 on 6 matching bases. The V and J ends lost 5 bases and 0 bases respectively, with 13 bases between them. CDR1 is SGHAT, CDR2 FQNNGV, per germline. This CDR3 region has 15 residues.

The chain is built from TRBV19 and TRBJ2-3; D not certain. CDR1 is LNHDA, CDR2 SQIVND, per germline (reference sequence). V was pared by 8 bases and J by 0 bases, with 9 bases between. This CDR3 has 13 residues. The CDR3 nucleotides are TGTGCCAGTGCCCAGATAAGCACAGATACGCAGTATTTT. Amino acid sequence: CASAQISTDTQYF.

J is TRBJ1-5 and V is TRBV28, with 10 bases identical to TRBD1. Trimming removed 7 bases from V and 11 bases from J; junction bases left unmatched: 5. The CDR3 has 12 residues. Looked up from germline, CDR1 is MDHEN and CDR2 is SYDVKM. This CDR3 reads CASIGQGGAQHF. CDR3 nucleotides: TGTGCCAGCATCGGACAGGGGGGGGCCCAGCATTTT.

The V call is TRBV7-9, the J call TRBJ2-1; TRBD2 matches at 12 bases. Per germline, CDR1 SEHNR and CDR2 FQNEAQ (reference sequence). J was trimmed by 8 bases and V by 2 bases; bases with no gene match: 7. This CDR3 contains 16 residues. As DNA, the CDR3 is TGTGCCAGCAGCTTAAGAGGACTAGCGGGAAGGGATGAGCAGTTCTTC. Its protein product is CASSLRGLAGRDEQFF.

The rearrangement joins TRBV10-3 to TRBJ1-2; D possibly corresponds to TRBD1 (5 bases). V dropped 8 bases and J dropped 3 bases, with 19 bases sitting between them. Looked up from germline, CDR1 is ENHRY and CDR2 is SYGVKD. This CDR3 contains 15 residues. The CDR3 nucleotides are TGTGCCATCCCGGCAGGGCCAAGTCGCGACTATGGCTACACCTTC. The encoded protein is CAIPAGPSRDYGYTF.

This clone was counted once. V is TRBV5-1 and J is TRBJ2-3; 7 positions agree with TRBD1. Germline lookup yields CDR1 SGHRS and CDR2 YFSETQ. There are 15 residues in the CDR3. The V gene end was trimmed by 4 bases and the J gene end by 3 bases; junction bases not matched to a gene: 8. CDR3 residues: CASSRQGERTDTQYF. CDR3 coding DNA: TGCGCCAGCAGCCGACAGGGTGAGAGGACAGATACGCAGTATTTT.

This chain links TRBV7-9 with TRBJ1-1, with D hard to call. The germline V gene has CDR1 SEHNR and CDR2 FQNEAQ (reference sequence). This CDR3 is built from 14 residues. With 0 bases removed from V and 8 bases from J, the gap between germline ends came to 13 bases. The CDR3 DNA follows: TGTGCCAGCAGCTTAGCTGCCGGGGTTGAGGAAGCTTTCTTT. As protein: CASSLAAGVEEAFF.

The CDR3 here is CASTGVNTEAFF. The DNA of the CDR3 is TGTGCCTCTACAGGGGTGAACACTGAAGCTTTCTTT. This rearrangement joins TRBV10-3 to TRBJ1-1, with 7 bases that match TRBD1. Germline trimming cut 11 bases from V and 0 bases from J; bases unmatched to any gene: 3. CDR1 is ENHRY and CDR2 is SYGVKD in the germline V gene. The CDR3 has 12 amino acids.

The V and J genes are TRBV7-2 and TRBJ1-1; D may be TRBD1 (5 bases). Trimming removed 0 bases at V and 7 bases at J, with 18 bases between. Germline-derived CDR1 and CDR2 are SGHTA and FQGNSA. CDR3 size: 16 residues. The CDR3 here is CASSLALGEGVIEAFF. For the CDR3, the DNA is TGTGCCAGCAGCTTAGCGCTAGGGGAAGGGGTTATTGAAGCTTTCTTT.

This clone was found once. The chain uses TRBV7-2 and TRBJ2-7; tentative D call: TRBD1 (5 bases). The CDR3 contains 13 residues. Trimming pared 6 bases from V and 2 bases from J, leaving 11 bases between. Germline CDR1 reads SGHTA; CDR2 reads FQGNSA. CDR3 region: CASSRQTPYEQYF. The CDR3 nucleotides read TGTGCCAGCAGTAGACAGACGCCCTACGAGCAGTACTTC.